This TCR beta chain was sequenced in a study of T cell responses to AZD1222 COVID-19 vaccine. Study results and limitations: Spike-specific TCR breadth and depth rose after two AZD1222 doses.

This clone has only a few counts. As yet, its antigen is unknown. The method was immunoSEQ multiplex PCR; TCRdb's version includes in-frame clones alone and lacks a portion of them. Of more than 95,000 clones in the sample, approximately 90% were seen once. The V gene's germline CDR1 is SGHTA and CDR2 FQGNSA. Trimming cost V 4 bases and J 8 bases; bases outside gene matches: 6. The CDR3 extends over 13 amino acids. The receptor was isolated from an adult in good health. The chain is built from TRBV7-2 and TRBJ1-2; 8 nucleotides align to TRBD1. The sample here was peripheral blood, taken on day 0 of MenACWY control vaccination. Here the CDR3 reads CASSSDRDLGYTF. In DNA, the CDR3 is TGTGCCAGCAGCTCGGACAGGGATTTGGGCTACACCTTC. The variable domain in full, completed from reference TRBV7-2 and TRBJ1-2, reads GAGVSQSPSNKVTEKGKDVELRCDPISGHTALYWYRQSLGQGLEFLIYFQGNSAPDKSGLPSDRFSAERTGGSVSTLTIQRTQQEDSAVYLCASSSDRDLGYTFGSGTRLTVV.